These 11 T cell receptor beta chains came from one sample sequenced in a study of blood T cell repertoires in COVID-19. The method was immunoSEQ multiplex PCR; TCRdb's version includes in-frame clones alone and lacks a portion of them. The sample gives 130,000 to 150,000 clones, 82% of which show up once; around 15% is in the top ten. The sequencing input was peripheral blood. These receptor sequences come from a human donor with acute or convalescent COVID-19. The donor label of this sample is uncertain.

The V and J genes are TRBV5-1 and TRBJ1-1, with 7 positions matching TRBD1. CDR1 and CDR2 (germline): SGHRS, YFSETQ. The V gene end was trimmed by 0 bases and the J gene end by 3 bases; junction bases not matched to a gene: 5. The CDR3 loop spans 15 amino acids. The DNA for the CDR3 is TGCGCCAGCAGCTTGGAATCGGGGACAGACACTGAAGCTTTCTTT. Its protein is CASSLESGTDTEAFF.

The DNA for the CDR3 is TGTGCCAGCACCTCATCACAGGAATTATCCTACAATGAGCAGTTCTTC. Translated, it gives CASTSSQELSYNEQFF. V is TRBV11-2 and J is TRBJ2-1, with a tentative D call TRBD1 (5 bases). The V gene lost 7 bases and the J gene lost 1 base, with 17 bases spanning the gap. From germline, CDR1 is SGHAT and CDR2 FQNNGV. There are 16 residues in the CDR3.

The rearrangement joins TRBV5-1 to TRBJ1-1; a weak D match, TRBD1 (5 bases). The CDR3 extends over 15 amino acids. V was clipped by 5 bases and J by 0 bases, with 14 bases between them. Germline CDR1 and CDR2: SGHRS and YFSETQ. The CDR3 reads CASRPLGRVNTEAFF. The CDR3 coding sequence is TGCGCCAGCAGACCTTTAGGCAGGGTGAACACTGAAGCTTTCTTT. Full variable domain (missing parts from reference TRBV5-1 and TRBJ1-1): KAGVTQTPRYLIKTRGQQVTLSCSPISGHRSVSWYQQTPGQGLQFLFEYFSETQRNKGNFPGRFSGRQFSNSRSEMNVSTLELGDSALYLCASRPLGRVNTEAFFGQGTRLTVV.

This clone was seen only once. The CDR3 loop is CAWSFAGTDTQYF. The CDR3 DNA is TGTGCCTGGAGTTTTGCGGGCACAGATACGCAGTATTTT. The chain couples TRBV30 to TRBJ2-3; D ambiguous. V gave up 2 bases and J gave up 1 base, with 7 bases separating them. Germline CDR1 reads GTSNPN; CDR2 reads SVGIG (reference sequence). The CDR3 consists of 13 residues. Drawing the rest from reference TRBV30 and TRBJ2-3, the complete variable domain is SQTIHQWPATLVQPVGSPLSLECTVEGTSNPNLYWYRQAAGRGLQLLFYSVGIGQISSEVPQNLSASRPQDRQFILSSKKLLLSDSGFYLCAWSFAGTDTQYFGPGTRLTVL.

This sequence joins TRBV2 and TRBJ1-2; D is unclear. Germline values: CDR1 SNHLY, CDR2 FYNNEI. V shed 4 bases and J shed 4 bases, with 7 bases lying between them. The CDR3 runs to 12 residues. CDR3 nucleotides: TGTGCCAGCAGTGGGAACAGCTATGGCTACACCTTC. It encodes CASSGNSYGYTF. The complete variable domain, with remaining parts taken from reference TRBV2 and TRBJ1-2, reads EPEVTQTPSHQVTQMGQEVILRCVPISNHLYFYWYRQILGQKVEFLVSFYNNEISEKSEIFDDQFSVERPDGSNFTLKIRSTKLEDSAMYFCASSGNSYGYTFGSGTRLTVV.

The rearrangement links TRBV7-2 to TRBJ1-3, with TRBD1 matching over 9 bases. CDR3 length: 15 residues. Germline V gives CDR1 SGHTA, CDR2 FQGNSA. J gave up 4 bases and V 3 bases, and 4 bases lay outside the gene matches. DNA of the CDR3: TGTGCCAGCAGCTTGGGGGACAGGGACGGAAACACCATATATTTT. Translation gives CASSLGDRDGNTIYF.

The gene calls are TRBV14 and TRBJ2-5, with D unresolved. Germline loops: CDR1 SGHDN, CDR2 FVKESK. CDR3 length: 13 amino acids. V was trimmed by 4 bases and J by 5 bases, leaving 11 bases between them. The CDR3: CASSRHHMETQYF. In nucleotides, the CDR3 is TGTGCCAGCAGCCGCCACCACATGGAGACCCAGTACTTC. Looking up the rest from reference TRBV14 and TRBJ2-5 gives the full variable domain: EAGVTQFPSHSVIEKGQTVTLRCDPISGHDNLYWYRRVMGKEIKFLLHFVKESKQDESGMPNNRFLAERTGGTYSTLKVQPAELEDSGVYFCASSRHHMETQYFGPGTRLLVL.

This chain uses TRBV19 with TRBJ2-3; 15 positions match TRBD2. This CDR3 region has 17 residues. Germline CDR1 and CDR2: LNHDA and SQIVND (reference sequence). The V and J ends lost 6 bases and 1 base, in that order; junction bases with no gene match: 5. The CDR3 loop is CASSRTSGGDRTDTQYF. The DNA of the CDR3 is TGTGCCAGTAGCAGGACTAGCGGGGGGGATCGCACAGATACGCAGTATTTT.

V usage is TRBV7-2 and J usage is TRBJ2-3; 8 positions match TRBD2. CDR1 and CDR2 (germline): SGHTA, FQGNSA. Losses at the gene ends were 2 bases for V and 5 bases for J; bases not matched to a gene: 12. The CDR3 runs 17 residues. The CDR3 nucleotides are TGTGCCAGCAGCTTAAGAATCGGGGGGGCCTTGTTAGATACGCAGTATTTT. Protein: CASSLRIGGALLDTQYF.

The V gene is TRBV5-6, the J gene TRBJ1-6; possibly TRBD1 for D (6 bases). V was cut by 4 bases and J by 10 bases, with 15 bases left in between. The length of the CDR3 is 14 residues. Per the germline V gene, CDR1 is SGHDT and CDR2 is YYEEEE. The chain's CDR3 is CASSPREGGSPLHF. Written as DNA, the CDR3 is TGTGCCAGCAGCCCCCGGGAGGGGGGCTCACCCCTCCACTTT. Looking up the rest from reference TRBV5-6 and TRBJ1-6 gives the full variable domain: DAGVTQSPTHLIKTRGQQVTLRCSPKSGHDTVSWYQQALGQGPQFIFQYYEEEERQRGNFPDRFSGHQFPNYSSELNVNALLLGDSALYLCASSPREGGSPLHFGNGTRLTVT.

This clone turned up a few times. The chain joins TRBV15 to TRBJ1-1; TRBD1 agrees at 7 bases. Per the germline V gene, CDR1 is LNHNV and CDR2 is YYDKDF (reference sequence). This CDR3 region has 13 residues. V shed 1 base and J 5 bases; nucleotides not matched to a gene: 1. CDR3 sequence reads: CATSRVQGTEAFF. DNA for the CDR3: TGTGCCACCAGCAGAGTACAGGGGACTGAAGCTTTCTTT.